This TCR beta chain is drawn from a study of blood T cell repertoires in COVID-19. Trimming removed 10 bases from V and 1 base from J; junction bases left unmatched: 3. CDR3 length: 12 amino acids. CDR1 and CDR2 from the germline V gene are SNHLY and FYNNEI. Method: immunoSEQ multiplex PCR; TCRdb's copy keeps in-frame clones and lacks some. Of some 200,000 clones in the sample, roughly 84% are singletons; the top ten hold 2% to 2.5%. This chain links TRBV2 with TRBJ1-2, with 7 bases lining up with TRBD1. The sample taken for sequencing was peripheral blood. This TCR was sampled from a woman aged 55-75 years with acute or convalescent COVID-19. The CDR3 DNA reads TGTGCCATCCGGGACAGTAACTATGGCTACACCTTC. As protein: CAIRDSNYGYTF.